The TCR beta chain described here comes from a study of regulatory T cells in long-lasting Graves disease. Study results and limitations: Persistent disease samples used TRBV28, TRBJ1-2 and TRBJ2-5 preferentially.

Time point denoted: persistent/refractory GD, antithyroid drugs over 5 years with positive TRAb. Extracted PBMC RNA gave rise to the TCR library. The CDR3 sequence is 13 residues long. Germline-derived CDR1 and CDR2 are SQVTM and ANQGSEA. Trimming stripped 3 bases from V and 7 bases from J, with 15 bases between. Building of the TCR beta libraries involved iRepertoire HTBI primers and Arm-PCR of CDR3 regions. TCRdb passed the multiplex PCR reads through MiXCR, listing each CDR3 protein once. The table has about 470,000 distinct CDR3 sequences, roughly 21% seen once; the top ten hold roughly 7%. In its sample, this clonotype was seen many times. Its target is not known.

The rearrangement joins TRBV29-1 to TRBJ1-2; no reliable D call. Sequenced here: peripheral blood mononuclear cells (PBMCs), sampled when the disease was refractory, from a patient treated with antithyroid drugs. The TCR was taken from a female donor with Graves disease. The CDR3 region has the DNA TGCAGCGTTGAGGAGACGGCCCTACTTGGCTACACCTTC. Amino acids: CSVEETALLGYTF.